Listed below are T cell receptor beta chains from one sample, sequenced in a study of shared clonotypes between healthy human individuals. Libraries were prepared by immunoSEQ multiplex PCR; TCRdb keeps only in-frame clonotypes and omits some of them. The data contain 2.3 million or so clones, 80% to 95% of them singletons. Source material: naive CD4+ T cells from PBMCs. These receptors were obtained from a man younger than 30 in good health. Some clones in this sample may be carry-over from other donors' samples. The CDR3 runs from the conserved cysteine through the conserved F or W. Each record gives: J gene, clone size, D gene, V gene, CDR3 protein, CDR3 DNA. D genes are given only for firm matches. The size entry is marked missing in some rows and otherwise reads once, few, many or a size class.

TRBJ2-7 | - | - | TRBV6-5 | CASRNNYEQYF | TGTGCCAGCAGGAACAACTACGAGCAGTACTTC
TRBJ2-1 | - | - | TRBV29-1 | CSVGGGGNEQFF | TGCAGCGTTGGAGGGGGAGGCAATGAGCAGTTCTTC
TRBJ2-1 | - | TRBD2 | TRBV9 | CASSPLELADFRHNEQFF | TGTGCCAGCAGCCCCCTCGAGCTAGCGGACTTTCGGCACAATGAGCAGTTCTTC
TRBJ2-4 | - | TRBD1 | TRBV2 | CASSDQGAGSIQYF | TGTGCCAGCAGCGATCAGGGGGCGGGAAGCATTCAGTACTTC
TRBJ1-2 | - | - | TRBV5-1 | CASSLAQGFDYGYTF | TGCGCCAGCAGCTTGGCCCAGGGCTTTGACTATGGCTACACCTTC
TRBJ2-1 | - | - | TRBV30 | CAWSGRQRSYNEQFF | TGTGCCTGGAGTGGTCGACAGCGCTCCTACAATGAGCAGTTCTTC
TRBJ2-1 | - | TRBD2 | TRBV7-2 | CASSKGLAVLVF | TGTGCCAGCAGCAAAGGACTAGCGGTTTTAGTCTTC
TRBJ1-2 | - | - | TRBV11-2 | CASSPRLGGNGGYTF | TGTGCCAGCAGCCCACGACTCGGCGGGAACGGTGGCTACACCTTC
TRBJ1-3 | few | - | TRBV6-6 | CASEASSGNTIYF | TGTGCCAGCGAGGCGAGCTCTGGAAACACCATATATTTT
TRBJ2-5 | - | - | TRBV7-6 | CASSLAGIFQETQYF | TGTGCCAGCAGCTTAGCCGGGATCTTTCAAGAGACCCAGTACTTC
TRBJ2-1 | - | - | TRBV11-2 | CASSFRDLYNEQFF | TGTGCCAGCAGCTTCCGGGACCTGTACAATGAGCAGTTCTTC
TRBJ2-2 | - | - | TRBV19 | CASSSSRELFF | TGTGCCAGTAGTAGCTCCAGGGAGCTGTTTTTT
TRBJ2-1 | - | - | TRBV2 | CASKRDGYNEQFF | TGTGCCAGCAAACGGGACGGGTACAATGAGCAGTTCTTC
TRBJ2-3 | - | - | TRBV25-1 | CASSSVGGRANPDTQYF | TGTGCCAGCTCCTCGGTTGGCGGCCGGGCAAACCCGGATACGCAGTATTTT
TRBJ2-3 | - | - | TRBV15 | CATSRYKGDTQYF | TGTGCCACCAGCCGATACAAGGGAGATACGCAGTATTTT
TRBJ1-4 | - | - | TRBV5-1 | CASSPPDELTNEKLFF | TGCGCCAGCAGCCCTCCCGATGAGTTAACTAATGAAAAACTGTTTTTT
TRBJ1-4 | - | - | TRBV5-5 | CASSLVVNEKLFF | TGTGCCAGCAGCTTGGTAGTAAATGAAAAACTGTTTTTT
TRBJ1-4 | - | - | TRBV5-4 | CASSSKSVATNEKLFF | TGTGCCAGCAGCTCGAAGAGCGTGGCAACTAATGAAAAACTGTTTTTT
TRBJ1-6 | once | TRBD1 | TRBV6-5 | CASSYTRRQGNSPLHF | TGTGCCAGCAGTTACACCAGGCGACAGGGGAATTCACCCCTCCACTTT
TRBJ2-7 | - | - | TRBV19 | CASSTGSQQYF | TGTGCCAGTAGTACCGGGTCCCAGCAGTACTTC
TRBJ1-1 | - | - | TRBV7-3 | CASRSGLNTEAFF | TGTGCCAGCAGATCGGGGCTAAACACTGAAGCTTTCTTT
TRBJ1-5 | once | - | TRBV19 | CASSISGVNQPQHF | TGTGCCAGTAGTATAAGTGGGGTAAATCAGCCCCAGCATTTT
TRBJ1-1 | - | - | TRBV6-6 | CASSYSGGNTEAFF | TGTGCCAGCAGTTATAGTGGAGGGAACACTGAAGCTTTCTTT
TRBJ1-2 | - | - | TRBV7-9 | CASSPLVQGEYTF | TGTGCCAGCAGCCCACTAGTGCAGGGCGAATACACCTTC
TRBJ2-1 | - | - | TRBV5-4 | CASSGGAFYDNEQFF | TGTGCCAGCAGCGGCGGGGCTTTCTATGACAATGAGCAGTTCTTC
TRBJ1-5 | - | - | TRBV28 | CASSPPGGPQHF | TGTGCCAGCAGTCCCCCGGGTGGCCCCCAGCATTTT
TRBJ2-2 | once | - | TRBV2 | CASSQSNTGELFF | TGTGCCAGCAGCCAATCGAACACCGGGGAGCTGTTTTTT
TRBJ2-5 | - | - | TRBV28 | CASSFAGSKETQYF | TGTGCCAGCAGTTTTGCCGGGAGCAAAGAGACCCAGTACTTC
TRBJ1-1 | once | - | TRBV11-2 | CASSRPSLENTEAFF | TGTGCCAGCAGCCGCCCTTCACTGGAGAACACTGAAGCTTTCTTT
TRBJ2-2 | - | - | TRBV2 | CASSQGSGELFF | TGTGCCAGCAGTCAGGGGTCCGGGGAGCTGTTTTTT
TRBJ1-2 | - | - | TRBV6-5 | CASRADYGYTF | TGTGCCAGCAGGGCGGACTATGGCTACACCTTC
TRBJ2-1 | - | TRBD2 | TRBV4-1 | CASSHGGVGEGSYNEQFF | TGCGCCAGCAGCCATGGTGGTGTGGGGGAGGGGTCCTACAATGAGCAGTTCTTC
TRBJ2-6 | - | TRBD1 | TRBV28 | CASSNTGDEANVLTF | TGTGCCAGCAGTAATACAGGGGATGAGGCCAACGTCCTGACTTTC
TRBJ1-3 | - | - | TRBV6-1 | CASSERDALGNTIYF | TGTGCCAGCAGTGAACGGGACGCTTTGGGAAACACCATATATTTT
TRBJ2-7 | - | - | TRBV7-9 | CASSFAGSYEQYF | TGTGCCAGCAGCTTTGCAGGATCCTACGAGCAGTACTTC
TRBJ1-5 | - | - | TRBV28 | CASRAGSGNQPQHF | TGTGCCAGCAGGGCAGGGTCTGGCAATCAGCCCCAGCATTTT
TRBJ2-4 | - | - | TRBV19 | CASKDNRDLAKNIQYF | TGTGCCAGTAAAGACAACAGAGACCTAGCCAAAAACATTCAGTACTTC
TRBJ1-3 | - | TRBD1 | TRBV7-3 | CASSLGGQVSSGNTIYF | TGTGCCAGCAGCTTAGGGGGACAGGTTTCCTCTGGAAACACCATATATTTT
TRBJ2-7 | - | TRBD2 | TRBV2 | CASSKREQKEQYF | TGTGCCAGCAGTAAGCGGGAGCAAAAAGAGCAGTACTTC
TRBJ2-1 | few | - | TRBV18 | CASLPGGANEQFF | TGTGCCAGCTTACCAGGAGGGGCCAATGAGCAGTTCTTC
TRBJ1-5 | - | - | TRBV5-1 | CASSLGAAGSNQPQHF | TGCGCCAGCAGCTTGGGTGCGGCTGGGAGCAATCAGCCCCAGCATTTT
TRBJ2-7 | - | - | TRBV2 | CASSASGTYEQYF | TGTGCCAGCAGTGCGTCAGGGACCTACGAGCAGTACTTC
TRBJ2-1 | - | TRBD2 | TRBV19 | CASSADRSVAGDEQFF | TGTGCCAGTAGTGCCGACCGGTCGGTAGCGGGAGATGAGCAGTTCTTC
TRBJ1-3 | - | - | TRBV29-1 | CSAFGNTIYF | TGCAGCGCTTTCGGAAACACCATATATTTT
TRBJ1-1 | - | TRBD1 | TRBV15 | CATSRGQTEAFF | TGTGCCACCAGCAGGGGACAGACTGAAGCTTTCTTT
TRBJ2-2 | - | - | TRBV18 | CASSPSRTGELFF | TGTGCCAGCTCGCCCTCTCGGACCGGGGAGCTGTTTTTT
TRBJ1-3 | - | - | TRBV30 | CAWSLRSGNTIYF | TGTGCCTGGAGTCTACGCTCTGGAAACACCATATATTTT
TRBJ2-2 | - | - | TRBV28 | CATVGSAHTGELFF | TGTGCCACGGTTGGGTCAGCACACACCGGGGAGCTGTTTTTT
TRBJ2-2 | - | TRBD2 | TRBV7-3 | CASSPSGSRNTGELFF | TGTGCCAGCAGCCCCAGCGGGAGTCGGAACACCGGGGAGCTGTTTTTT
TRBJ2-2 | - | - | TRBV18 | CASSPWTFSNTGELFF | TGTGCCAGCTCACCATGGACATTCAGCAACACCGGGGAGCTGTTTTTT
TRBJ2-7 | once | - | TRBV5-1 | CASSLALGRSTTYEQYF | TGCGCCAGCAGCTTGGCCTTGGGCAGAAGTACAACCTACGAGCAGTACTTC
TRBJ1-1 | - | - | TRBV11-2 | CASSPRGTVNTEAFF | TGTGCCAGCAGCCCCAGAGGGACGGTGAACACTGAAGCTTTCTTT
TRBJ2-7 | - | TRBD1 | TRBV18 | CASSPTGQGIREQYF | TGTGCCAGCTCACCGACCGGACAGGGAATTCGGGAGCAGTACTTC
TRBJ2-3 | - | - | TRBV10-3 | CAIKGQETTDTQYF | TGTGCCATCAAAGGGCAGGAGACCACAGATACGCAGTATTTT